These 32 T cell receptor beta chains were sequenced from one sample in a study of control samples from healthy donors and cancer patients. The data were produced by immunoSEQ multiplex PCR, yet TCRdb's version contains in-frame clones alone and is incomplete. The sample yields tens of thousands of clones, under 95% seen once. The specimen was PBMCs. The receptor source for this set is a man aged 25 to 45 with colorectal cancer.

This clone was detected only once. This sequence joins TRBV5-1 and TRBJ1-2; D unclear. Per the germline V gene, CDR1 is SGHRS and CDR2 is YFSETQ. Deletions cut 0 bases from V and 7 bases from J, with 13 bases between. The CDR3 sequence is 14 residues long. The CDR3 region is CASSLGPRPGGYTF. DNA of the CDR3: TGCGCCAGCAGCTTGGGTCCCCGGCCGGGTGGCTACACCTTC. The variable domain in full, with the rest retrieved from reference TRBV5-1 and TRBJ1-2, is KAGVTQTPRYLIKTRGQQVTLSCSPISGHRSVSWYQQTPGQGLQFLFEYFSETQRNKGNFPGRFSGRQFSNSRSEMNVSTLELGDSALYLCASSLGPRPGGYTFGSGTRLTVV.

This chain connects TRBV4-2 to TRBJ1-4, with D tentatively TRBD1 (5 bases). Trimming cost V 1 base and J 4 bases, with 13 bases left between them. CDR1 LGHNA and CDR2 YNFKEQ come from the germline V gene. This CDR3 is built from 16 residues. DNA for the CDR3: TGTGCCAGCAGCCAAGTGGCACGGGGCGGTAATGAAAAACTGTTTTTT. The encoded protein is CASSQVARGGNEKLFF.

The chain employs TRBV13 and TRBJ2-1; either TRBD1 or TRBD2 may fit D (5 bases each). V was trimmed by 5 bases and J by 3 bases, leaving 8 bases between them. Germline V CDR1 and CDR2: PRHDT, FYEKMQ (reference sequence). CDR3 size: 13 residues. The CDR3 DNA follows: TGTGCCAGCAGCGGGACCGTCTACAATGAGCAGTTCTTC. Its translation: CASSGTVYNEQFF.

V is TRBV4-3 and J is TRBJ1-6, with D perhaps TRBD1 (6 bases). Germline assignment: CDR1 LGHNA and CDR2 YSLEER. Deletions cut 1 base from V and 13 bases from J, with 8 bases between. This CDR3 comprises 12 residues. CDR3 residues: CASSQARGPLHF. CDR3 bases: TGCGCCAGCAGCCAAGCGAGGGGGCCCCTCCACTTT.

The chain joins TRBV7-2 to TRBJ1-1; D is unresolved. In germline, CDR1 is SGHTA, CDR2 FQGNSA. CDR3 length equals 13 residues. V dropped 5 bases and J dropped 1 base, with 8 bases sitting between them. The CDR3 nucleotides read TGTGCCAGCAGCACGCCCTCGAACACTGAAGCTTTCTTT. Translated: CASSTPSNTEAFF. Variable domain in full (rest from reference TRBV7-2 and TRBJ1-1): GAGVSQSPSNKVTEKGKDVELRCDPISGHTALYWYRQSLGQGLEFLIYFQGNSAPDKSGLPSDRFSAERTGGSVSTLTIQRTQQEDSAVYLCASSTPSNTEAFFGQGTRLTVV.

The rearrangement uses TRBV30 and TRBJ1-4, with D maybe TRBD1 (5 bases). The length of the CDR3 is 14 residues. The germline V gene encodes CDR1 GTSNPN and CDR2 SVGIG (reference sequence). V lost 1 base and J 7 bases, leaving 13 bases between the germline ends. Here the CDR3 reads CAWSGVGDVEKLFF. The CDR3 nucleotides read TGTGCCTGGAGTGGGGTAGGGGACGTTGAAAAACTGTTTTTT.

This chain links TRBV2 with TRBJ2-1; possibly TRBD2 for D (6 bases). The ends were cut back, 5 bases at V and 7 bases at J, with 9 bases in the middle. The CDR3 consists of 12 residues. Looked up from germline, CDR1 is SNHLY and CDR2 is FYNNEI. The chain's CDR3 is CASSRAGNEQFF. DNA of the CDR3: TGTGCCAGCAGTCGCGCGGGGAATGAGCAGTTCTTC.

CDR3 DNA: TGCGCCAGCAGCCCCGGGACAGGGGAATCCTACGAGCAGTACGTC. Residues: CASSPGTGESYEQYV. The J gene is TRBJ2-7, the V gene TRBV4-1, with 10 bases aligning to TRBD1. The V and J ends lost 4 bases and 1 base, in that order; junction bases with no gene match: 4. This CDR3 contains 15 residues. Germline V gene lookup returns CDR1 MGHRA and CDR2 YSYEKL.

CDR3 loop: CASRGTANTEAFF. The CDR3 DNA sequence: TGTGCCAGCAGAGGGACAGCGAACACTGAAGCTTTCTTT. The chain joins TRBV6-5 to TRBJ1-1, with TRBD1 matching over 7 bases. J lost 1 base, V lost 6 bases, and 2 bases had no gene match. The CDR3 runs to 13 residues. Germline V gene data show CDR1 as MNHEY and CDR2 as SVGAGI.

The chain couples TRBV6-2 or TRBV6-3 to TRBJ2-7, with D perhaps TRBD2 (7 bases). This CDR3 is 14 amino acids long. The V end was cut by 2 bases, the J end by 7 bases, with 15 bases between. Germline V gene data show CDR1 as MNHEY and CDR2 as SVGEGT. CDR3 in DNA: TGTGCCAGCAGTTACACGGGGGGCCTCCTGGAGCAGTACTTC. As protein: CASSYTGGLLEQYF.

The chain uses TRBV30 and TRBJ2-3; 8 nucleotides line up with TRBD2. This CDR3 comprises 14 residues. The V segment lost 5 bases and the J segment 3 bases; nucleotides outside the gene matches: 7. Germline V gene sequence: CDR1 GTSNPN, CDR2 SVGIG (reference sequence). The CDR3 here is CAWSGGAETDTQYF. CDR3 nucleotide sequence: TGTGCCTGGTCCGGGGGGGCCGAGACAGATACGCAGTATTTT.

The chain is built from TRBV10-2 and TRBJ2-7; D is ambiguous. From germline, CDR1 is WSHSY and CDR2 SAAADI. This CDR3 contains 12 residues. Trimming removed 8 bases from V and 4 bases from J, with 12 bases in between. CDR3 sequence reads: CASSDTLYEQYF. The CDR3 DNA sequence: TGCGCCAGCTCCGACACCCTGTACGAGCAGTACTTC.

This clone was seen only once. CDR3 nucleotide sequence: TGTGCCACCAGGGCGGACAGAGACACCGGGGAGCTGTTTTTT. Translating gives CATRADRDTGELFF. The J gene is TRBJ2-2, the V gene TRBV24-1; a possible D gene is TRBD1 (6 bases). This CDR3 has 14 residues. The V end lost 7 bases, the J end lost 3 bases, and 11 bases lay between the germline ends. Germline-derived CDR1 and CDR2 are KGHDR and SFDVKD.

This chain connects TRBV20-1 to TRBJ2-5, with 10 bases matching TRBD2. This CDR3 has 14 residues. V was pared by 6 bases and J by 1 base, with 5 bases of the junction left unmatched. Germline V gives CDR1 DFQATT, CDR2 SNEGSKA (reference sequence). In nucleotides, the CDR3 is TGCAGTGCCAGTCTAGCGGGGGTCCAAGAGACCCAGTACTTC. This sequence encodes CSASLAGVQETQYF.

The chain recombines TRBV7-7 with TRBJ2-1; maybe TRBD1 (6 bases). The V gene lost 3 bases and the J gene lost 3 bases, with 6 bases spanning the gap. Germline CDR1 SSHAT, CDR2 FNYEAQ (reference sequence). CDR3 length: 13 amino acids. DNA of the CDR3: TGTGCCAGCAGCTTGGACAGCTACAATGAGCAGTTCTTC. Its protein product is CASSLDSYNEQFF.

The CDR3 DNA sequence: TGTGCCAGCTCACCAGTTGGGCCCGGACAGGGGGTAACCTATGGCTACACCTTC. As protein: CASSPVGPGQGVTYGYTF. The V gene is TRBV18, the J gene TRBJ1-2; 10 positions agree with TRBD1. CDR1 and CDR2 from the germline V gene are KGHSH and LQKENI. J gave up 4 bases and V 2 bases, and 13 bases lay outside the gene matches. The CDR3 loop spans 18 amino acids.

The chain uses TRBV7-2 and TRBJ1-2; D remains ambiguous. V gave up 5 bases and J gave up 7 bases, with 20 bases separating them. Looked up from germline, CDR1 is SGHTA and CDR2 is FQGNSA. This CDR3 spans 15 amino acids. CDR3: CASSPLGGRVFGYTF. CDR3 DNA sequence: TGTGCCAGCAGCCCGCTGGGAGGGAGGGTGTTTGGCTACACCTTC.

V usage is TRBV2 and J usage is TRBJ2-2, with D possibly called TRBD1 or TRBD2 (5 bases each). This CDR3 is 13 amino acids long. The V end lost 6 bases, the J end lost 3 bases, and 8 bases lay between the germline ends. CDR1 and CDR2 from the germline V gene are SNHLY and FYNNEI. The CDR3 protein is CASRGDHTGELFF. CDR3 bases: TGTGCCAGCAGGGGGGATCACACCGGGGAGCTGTTTTTT.

The table lists this clone with a count of one. This chain links TRBV5-5 with TRBJ2-3; 9 bases align to TRBD2. J lost 4 bases, V lost 3 bases, and 12 bases had no gene match. Germline V gene data show CDR1 as SGHKS and CDR2 as YYEKEE (reference sequence). CDR3 length equals 17 residues. CDR3 bases: TGTGCCAGCAGCTCCGCCATTGGCGGGGGGGCGGCAGATACGCAGTATTTT. Its protein product is CASSSAIGGGAADTQYF.

The chain is built from TRBV4-1 and TRBJ1-5, with unresolved D. CDR1 and CDR2 from the germline V gene are MGHRA and YSYEKL. The CDR3 sequence is 15 residues long. The V and J ends lost 1 base and 6 bases respectively, with 13 bases between them. The CDR3 spells CASSQGRARGQPQHF. The CDR3 region has the DNA TGCGCCAGCAGCCAAGGGAGGGCGCGGGGTCAGCCCCAGCATTTT.

V usage is TRBV11-3 and J usage is TRBJ2-1, with D possibly TRBD1 on 5 matching bases. Germline loops: CDR1 SGHNT, CDR2 YENEEA. CDR3 size: 13 residues. V lost 2 bases, J lost 8 bases, and 10 bases lay in between. CDR3 nucleotide sequence: TGTGCCAGCAGCTTAACCCAGGGATATGAGCAGTTCTTC. Translating it yields CASSLTQGYEQFF.

V and J are TRBV6-6 and TRBJ2-3; 7 positions match TRBD1. The germline V gene has CDR1 MNHNY and CDR2 SVGAGI (reference sequence). This CDR3 is built from 16 residues. V lost 7 bases and J lost 0; bases outside the gene matches: 10. The DNA of the CDR3 is TGTGCCAGCATCTTGGACAGGAGAGTTAGCACAGATACGCAGTATTTT. This gives the protein CASILDRRVSTDTQYF.

V usage is TRBV27 and J usage is TRBJ2-7; 7 bases are a match to TRBD1. The V segment lost 5 bases and the J segment 0 bases; nucleotides outside the gene matches: 4. Germline CDR1 reads MNHEY; CDR2 reads SMNVEV (reference sequence). The CDR3 contains 14 residues. The CDR3 coding sequence is TGTGCCAGCAGTGCGTACAGGGGCTCCTACGAGCAGTACTTC. Its protein is CASSAYRGSYEQYF.

This clone has just a few counts. The genes are TRBV7-2 and TRBJ2-2; D remains ambiguous. The germline gives CDR1 SGHTA, CDR2 FQGNSA. The CDR3 contains 15 residues. V was cut by 1 base and J by 3 bases, with 9 bases left in between. CDR3 sequence (DNA): TGTGCCAGCAGCTTAGGGGCCTGGGACACCGGGGAGCTGTTTTTT. This translates into CASSLGAWDTGELFF.

The chain uses TRBV20-1 and TRBJ2-5; no clear D. CDR1 and CDR2 from the germline V gene are DFQATT and SNEGSKA (reference sequence). The ends were cut back, 3 bases at V and 9 bases at J, with 8 bases in the middle. The length of the CDR3 is 10 residues. In nucleotides, the CDR3 is TGCAGTGCTAGGAAGGAGCCCCAGTACTTC. Amino acid sequence: CSARKEPQYF.

This chain's CDR3 is CASSLGVAYEQYF. Written as DNA, the CDR3 is TGTGCCAGCAGCCTAGGGGTCGCCTACGAGCAGTACTTC. The J gene is TRBJ2-7, the V gene TRBV5-4; D might be TRBD1 (5 bases). CDR1 is SGHNT, CDR2 YYREEE, per germline (reference sequence). The V and J ends lost 4 bases and 2 bases respectively, with 10 bases between them. CDR3 length: 13 amino acids.

The rearrangement links TRBV29-1 to TRBJ2-4, with no clear D. Per the germline V gene, CDR1 is SQVTM and CDR2 is ANQGSEA. V lost 4 bases, J lost 1 base, and 8 bases lay in between. This CDR3 is built from 13 residues. The CDR3 sequence is CSVVLGAKNIQYF. CDR3 sequence (DNA): TGCAGCGTTGTGTTAGGTGCCAAAAACATTCAGTACTTC.

The chain links TRBV5-5 to TRBJ2-1; D is tentatively TRBD1 or TRBD2 (5 bases each). V was shortened by 1 base and J by 6 bases, with 11 bases between the two germline ends. The germline V gene encodes CDR1 SGHKS and CDR2 YYEKEE (reference sequence). The CDR3 length is 14 residues. CDR3 bases: TGTGCCAGCAGCTTGTGGGACGGAGGCAATGAGCAGTTCTTC. It encodes CASSLWDGGNEQFF.

This clone turned up a few times. This chain uses TRBV10-2 with TRBJ2-3; unclear D gene. V was cut by 1 base and J by 4 bases, with 15 bases left in between. The CDR3 runs 16 residues. From germline, CDR1 is WSHSY and CDR2 SAAADI. The CDR3 region has the DNA TGCGCCAGCAGTGAGTTGACTCGATTCGTATCAGATACGCAGTATTTT. Translating gives CASSELTRFVSDTQYF.

The genes are TRBV7-6 and TRBJ2-1; TRBD1 aligns across 10 bases. Germline V gives CDR1 SGHVS, CDR2 FNYEAQ. The trim removed 1 base at V and 12 bases at J, leaving 12 bases unmatched. The length of the CDR3 is 16 residues. The CDR3 is CASSLDRDRGGQTQFF. CDR3 nucleotides: TGTGCCAGCAGCTTAGACCGGGACAGGGGAGGTCAAACGCAGTTCTTC.

This sequence joins TRBV6-6 and TRBJ2-1; no definite D call. The CDR3 contains 13 residues. Germline V gene sequence: CDR1 MNHNY, CDR2 SVGAGI (reference sequence). Trimming left V 2 bases short and J 7 bases short, with 9 bases between. The CDR3 DNA reads TGTGCCAGCAGTTACACATACCAGAATGAGCAGTTCTTC. This encodes CASSYTYQNEQFF.

The rearrangement uses TRBV19 and TRBJ1-1, with a weak D call TRBD1 (5 bases). Germline CDR1 LNHDA, CDR2 SQIVND (reference sequence). Between the trimmed V and J ends, which lost 5 bases and 0 bases, there was a span of 7 bases. The CDR3 has 13 amino acids. CDR3 sequence (DNA): TGTGCCAGTAGTGGGGGGTTGAACACTGAAGCTTTCTTT. Its protein product is CASSGGLNTEAFF.